Included here is one T cell receptor beta chain sequence, with context. What it recognizes is unknown. CDR1 and CDR2 from the germline V gene are SQVTM and ANQGSEA. Trimming at V came to 4 bases and at J to 0 bases, leaving 1 base not matched to a gene. This CDR3 comprises 14 residues. This record belongs to a study of T cell responses to AZD1222 COVID-19 vaccine. Study observations and caveats: The sample set comprised mostly white British donors with more females, and clonal diversity was possibly underestimated. Regions left unmutated in variants are reportedly the target of nearly half of spike-specific TCRs. Repertoires in all cases were sampled only once the peak T cell response had passed. AZD1222 recipients seropositive at baseline numbered only 6 or 7.

The assay was immunoSEQ multiplex PCR, and TCRdb's table has in-frame clones only and misses some. Among about 55,000 clones listed, 70% to 90% were seen once. Source: peripheral blood, taken on day 0 of AZD1222 vaccination. The receptor was isolated from an adult in good health. The rearrangement uses TRBV29-1 and TRBJ2-2, with 8 bases aligning to TRBD1. The CDR3 region has the DNA TGCAGCGTTGGGACAGGGACGAACACCGGGGAGCTGTTTTTT. Amino acids: CSVGTGTNTGELFF.